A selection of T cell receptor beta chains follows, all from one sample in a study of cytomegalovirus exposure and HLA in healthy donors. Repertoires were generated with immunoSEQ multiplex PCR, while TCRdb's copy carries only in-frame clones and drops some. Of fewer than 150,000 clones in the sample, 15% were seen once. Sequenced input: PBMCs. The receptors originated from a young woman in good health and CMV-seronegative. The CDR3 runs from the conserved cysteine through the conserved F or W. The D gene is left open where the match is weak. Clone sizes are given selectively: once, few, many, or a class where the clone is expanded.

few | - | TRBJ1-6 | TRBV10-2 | TGCGCCAGCAGTCCAGGGGATAGCTCCTATAATTCACCCCTCCACTTT | CASSPGDSSYNSPLHF
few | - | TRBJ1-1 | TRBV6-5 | TGTGCCAGCAGTTATCAACAGGTGAACACTGAAGCTTTCTTT | CASSYQQVNTEAFF
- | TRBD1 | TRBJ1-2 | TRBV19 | TGTGCCAGTAGTATAGGAGGGACAGAATATGGCTACACCTTC | CASSIGGTEYGYTF
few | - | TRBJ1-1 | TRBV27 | TGTGCCAGCAGTTTTGTGGCGGCGAACACTGAAGCTTTCTTT | CASSFVAANTEAFF
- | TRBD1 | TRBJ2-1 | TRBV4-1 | TGCGCCAGCAGCCAGGCAGGGGGCAATGAGCAGTTCTTC | CASSQAGGNEQFF
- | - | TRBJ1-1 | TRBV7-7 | TGTGCCAGCTCCCGGCGGCAGAACACTGAAGCTTTCTTT | CASSRRQNTEAFF
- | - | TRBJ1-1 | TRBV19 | TGTGCCAGTAGTATCCTCCTGAACACTGAAGCTTTCTTT | CASSILLNTEAFF
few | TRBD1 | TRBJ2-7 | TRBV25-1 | TGTGCCAGCAGTCCTATCGGGACAGCCTACGAGCAGTACTTC | CASSPIGTAYEQYF
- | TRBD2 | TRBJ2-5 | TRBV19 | TGTGCCAGTAGCCCCAATCCGGGGGGGGTAGAGACCCAGTACTTC | CASSPNPGGVETQYF
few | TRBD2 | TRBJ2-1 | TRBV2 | TGTGCCAGCAGTTTGACTAGCGGGGGGGCCAACAATGAGCAGTTCTTC | CASSLTSGGANNEQFF
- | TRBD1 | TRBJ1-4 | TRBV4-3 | TGCGCCAGCAGCCAACGGGACAGGGGTGGGGAACTGTTTTTT | CASSQRDRGGELFF
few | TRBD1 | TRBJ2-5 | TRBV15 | TGTGCCACCAGCCCAGACAGGGGAAGCCAAGAGACCCAGTACTTC | CATSPDRGSQETQYF
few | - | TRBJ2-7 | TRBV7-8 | TGTGCCAGCACGGCTAGCGAGAACTCCTACGAGCAGTACTTC | CASTASENSYEQYF
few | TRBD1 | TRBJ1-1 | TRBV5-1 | TGCGCCAGCAGCGAGGACAGGGAGGTCACTGAAGCTTTCTTT | CASSEDREVTEAFF
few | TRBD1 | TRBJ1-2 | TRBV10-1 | TGCGCCAGCAGTGAAAGAGACCGGGACAGGCACCTCGCACCCCGGGGCTACACCTTC | CASSERDRDRHLAPRGYTF
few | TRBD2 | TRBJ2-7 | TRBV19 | TGTGCCAGTAGTCCGTTACTAGCGGGAAGCTCCTACGAGCAGTACTTC | CASSPLLAGSSYEQYF
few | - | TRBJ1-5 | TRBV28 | TGTGCCAGCACCCCCTTAATTCTCCCCTTCAATCAGCCCCAGCATTTT | CASTPLILPFNQPQHF
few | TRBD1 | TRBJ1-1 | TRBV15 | TGTGCCACCAGCCGGGGACAGGGAGAAGCTTTCTTT | CATSRGQGEAFF
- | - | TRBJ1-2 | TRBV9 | TGTGCCAGCAGCCGGCGGGATAACTATGGCTACACCTTC | CASSRRDNYGYTF
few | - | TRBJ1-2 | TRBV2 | TGTGCCAGCAGTCGGAGAGACTATGGCTACACCTTC | CASSRRDYGYTF
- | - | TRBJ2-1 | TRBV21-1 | TGTGCCAGCAGCAGGACTAGTTCTGAGCAGTTCTTC | CASSRTSSEQFF
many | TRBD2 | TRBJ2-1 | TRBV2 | TGTGCCAGCAGGGAAGTTGGTAGCGGGAGGTTGAATGAGCAGTTCTTC | CASREVGSGRLNEQFF
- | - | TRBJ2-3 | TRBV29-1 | TGCAGCGTTGATCATGAACGGAGTCCCACAGATACGCAGTATTTT | CSVDHERSPTDTQYF
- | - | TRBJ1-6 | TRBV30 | TGTGCCTCGACCGGGGGACTAAATTCACCCCTCCACTTT | CASTGGLNSPLHF
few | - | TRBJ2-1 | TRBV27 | TGTGCCAGCAGTAAGATCTACACGGGGAATGAGCAGTTCTTC | CASSKIYTGNEQFF
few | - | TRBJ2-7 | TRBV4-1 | TGCGCCAGCAGCCTTAGATTCGGGGGAGGCACCTACGAGCAGTACTTC | CASSLRFGGGTYEQYF
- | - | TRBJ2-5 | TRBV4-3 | TGCGCCAGCAGCCAAGATCGGGGTCCCCGAGGAGAGACCCAGTACTTC | CASSQDRGPRGETQYF
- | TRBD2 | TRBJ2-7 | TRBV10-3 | TGTGCCATCAGTGAGTCCAGAACTAGCGGGTACGAGCAGTACTTC | CAISESRTSGYEQYF
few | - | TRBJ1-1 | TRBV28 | TGTGCCAGCAGTTTGCAGGGGATGAACACTGAAGCTTTCTTT | CASSLQGMNTEAFF
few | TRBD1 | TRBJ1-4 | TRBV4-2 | TGTGCCAGCAGCCAAGAACTTCGGACAGGGACGAATGAAAAACTGTTTTTT | CASSQELRTGTNEKLFF